The clone carrying this TCR beta chain has a handful of counts. The target antigen is unknown. Vbeta (60) and Jbeta (13) primers were used in the PCR. Profiling relied on immunoSEQ multiplex PCR, and the TCRdb table lists in-frame clones only, not all of them. The repertoire has under 70,000 clones, just under 85% of them found once; the top ten carry around 3%. Germline CDR1 and CDR2: LNHDA and SQIVND (reference sequence). The CDR3 runs to 22 residues. V gave up 1 base and J gave up 0 bases, with 27 bases separating them. The sample originates from a study of cytomegalovirus exposure and HLA in healthy donors. Study-level background: Early released data comprised about 90 million unique TCRs from HLA-typed donors.

Study-wide results and caveats: In a later analysis, several top co-occurrence clusters appeared linked to parvovirus B19, influenza, CMV and Epstein-Barr virus.

The TCR sequence derives from a man aged 50 to 60 in good health and CMV-seronegative. The chain has TRBV19 and TRBJ2-2; D perhaps matches TRBD2 (5 bases). Sequencing was done on a sample of PBMCs. DNA for the CDR3: TGTGCCAGTAGTATAGGAACGGTCGAGGCTAGCTTAACTTTCGCGAACACCGGGGAGCTGTTTTTT. It specifies CASSIGTVEASLTFANTGELFF.